Below, 11 T cell receptor beta chains from the same sample are listed, as sequenced in a study of shared clonotypes between healthy human individuals. Profiled with immunoSEQ multiplex PCR; TCRdb holds only in-frame clones, not every one. The sample records roughly 1,500,000 clones, approximately 98% being singletons. The sample comprised naive CD4+ T cells sorted from blood. The subset was: CD45RA+ positively selected. The receptor source for this set is a man aged 25-45 years in good health.

The CDR3 region has the DNA TGTGCCAGCAGTTTGAGCGGAGCTATTTACGAGCAGTACTTC. Translation: CASSLSGAIYEQYF. The chain has TRBV27 and TRBJ2-7; perhaps TRBD2 as D (5 bases). Germline V gene data show CDR1 as MNHEY and CDR2 as SMNVEV (reference sequence). Trimming took off 3 bases at V and 4 bases at J, with 13 bases between the two ends. The CDR3 runs 14 residues.

The chain employs TRBV4-3 and TRBJ2-7, with 12 bases that match TRBD2. The CDR3 is 15 amino acids. Germline V gene sequence: CDR1 LGHNA, CDR2 YSLEER. Losses at the gene ends were 4 bases for V and 3 bases for J; bases not matched to a gene: 4. The CDR3 loop reads CASSLRLAGDYEQYF. The CDR3 DNA reads TGCGCCAGCAGCCTCAGACTAGCGGGAGACTACGAGCAGTACTTC.

This chain connects TRBV5-1 to TRBJ2-1; TRBD2 aligns across 10 bases. The junction had 8 bases not matched to a gene; V was cut back by 2 bases and J by 0 bases. This CDR3 has 18 residues. Germline V lookup: CDR1 SGHRS, CDR2 YFSETQ. CDR3 sequence: CASSLPNTSGNSYNEQFF. CDR3 bases: TGCGCCAGCAGCTTACCCAACACTAGCGGGAACTCCTACAATGAGCAGTTCTTC.

This chain joins TRBV30 and TRBJ2-5; no clear D gene. The CDR3 sequence is 13 residues long. The germline V gene has CDR1 GTSNPN and CDR2 SVGIG (reference sequence). V lost 3 bases, J lost 0 bases, and 8 bases lay in between. CDR3 nucleotides: TGTGCCTGGAGCCCTTCGTACCAAGAGACCCAGTACTTC. Encoded protein: CAWSPSYQETQYF. Full variable domain (rest looked up from reference TRBV30 and TRBJ2-5): SQTIHQWPATLVQPVGSPLSLECTVEGTSNPNLYWYRQAAGRGLQLLFYSVGIGQISSEVPQNLSASRPQDRQFILSSKKLLLSDSGFYLCAWSPSYQETQYFGPGTRLLVL.

The chain is built from TRBV5-4 and TRBJ2-3, with TRBD2 identical over 13 bases. V lost 5 bases and J lost 0; bases outside the gene matches: 9. The CDR3 has 18 residues. Germline V gene data show CDR1 as SGHNT and CDR2 as YYREEE (reference sequence). The CDR3: CASSSPGLAGLSTDTQYF. CDR3 DNA: TGTGCCAGCAGTAGTCCGGGACTAGCGGGATTGAGCACAGATACGCAGTATTTT.

The chain couples TRBV5-4 to TRBJ2-3, with TRBD2 matching 9 bases. J gave up 1 base and V 3 bases, and 3 bases lay outside the gene matches. CDR1 is SGHNT and CDR2 is YYREEE in the germline V gene (reference sequence). The CDR3 is 15 residues long. For the CDR3, the DNA is TGTGCCAGCAGCTCCCGGACTAGCGGCACAGATACGCAGTATTTT. It is translated as CASSSRTSGTDTQYF.

Comment on this clone: Germline and junction disagree at one end, which may indicate a read error. This chain links TRBV20-1 with TRBJ2-1; D is perhaps TRBD2 (6 bases). The germline V gene has CDR1 DFQATT and CDR2 SNEGSKA (reference sequence). The CDR3 totals 11 residues. Written as DNA, the CDR3 is TGCAGTGCTAGATACGGGAGAGCACTGATCTTC. Translating gives CSARYGRALIF.

The chain links TRBV19 to TRBJ1-1, with 7 positions matching TRBD1. Germline values: CDR1 LNHDA, CDR2 SQIVND (reference sequence). J lost 5 bases, V lost 6 bases, and 6 bases had no gene match. The CDR3 sequence is 13 residues long. CDR3 sequence reads: CASSLTGRTEAFF. CDR3 sequence (DNA): TGTGCCAGTAGCCTGACAGGGAGGACTGAAGCTTTCTTT.

This clone was detected only once. The chain is built from TRBV28 and TRBJ2-7; D uncertain. Germline V lookup: CDR1 MDHEN, CDR2 SYDVKM. This CDR3 has 13 amino acids. With 7 bases removed from V and 1 base from J, the gap between germline ends came to 11 bases. The CDR3 nucleotides read TGTGCCAGCACAACGGTACTTTCCTACGAGCAGTACTTC. Translated: CASTTVLSYEQYF.

This chain joins TRBV7-2 and TRBJ2-1; D uncertain. Deletions cut 5 bases from V and 0 bases from J, with 11 bases between. Germline values: CDR1 SGHTA, CDR2 FQGNSA. This CDR3 has 15 amino acids. The CDR3 DNA sequence: TGTGCCAGCAGCGCGGACCTGAGCTCCTACAATGAGCAGTTCTTC. This gives the protein CASSADLSSYNEQFF. The variable domain in full, completed from reference TRBV7-2 and TRBJ2-1, reads GAGVSQSPSNKVTEKGKDVELRCDPISGHTALYWYRQSLGQGLEFLIYFQGNSAPDKSGLPSDRFSAERTGGSVSTLTIQRTQQEDSAVYLCASSADLSSYNEQFFGPGTRLTVL.

The chain has TRBV7-9 and TRBJ2-5; tentatively, D is TRBD1 (6 bases). The germline V gene encodes CDR1 SEHNR and CDR2 FQNEAQ (reference sequence). There are 11 residues in the CDR3. Trimming pared 5 bases from V and 13 bases from J, leaving 14 bases between. The CDR3 DNA is TGTGCCAGCAGCAGACAGGACCCTCTGTACTTC. This translates into CASSRQDPLYF. The full variable domain, its missing parts supplied by reference TRBV7-9 and TRBJ2-5, is DTGVSQNPRHKITKRGQNVTFRCDPISEHNRLYWYRQTLGQGPEFLTYFQNEAQLEKSRLLSDRFSAERPKGSFSTLEIQRTEQGDSAMYLCASSRQDPLYFGPGTRLLVL.